One sample yielded the 16 T cell receptor beta chains listed below, sequenced in a study of blood T cell repertoires in COVID-19. TCRdb's copy holds only in-frame clones and misses some; the assay was immunoSEQ multiplex PCR. The sample carries fewer than 250,000 clones, 84% recorded once. Material: peripheral blood. The receptors shown here come from a woman aged 70-85 years with active or convalescent COVID-19.

The gene calls are TRBV4-1 and TRBJ2-7, with 8 bases matching TRBD1. The CDR3 is 20 residues long. V shed 3 bases and J 3 bases; nucleotides not matched to a gene: 22. Germline values: CDR1 MGHRA, CDR2 YSYEKL. The CDR3 reads CASSQASQGAGPKGDYEQYF. CDR3 in DNA: TGCGCCAGCAGCCAGGCCTCCCAGGGGGCTGGGCCTAAGGGGGACTACGAGCAGTACTTC.

CDR3 in DNA: TGTGCCAGCAACGGACACCTAAACACCGGGGAGCTGTTTTTT. It encodes CASNGHLNTGELFF. The chain has TRBV2 and TRBJ2-2; TRBD1 is a possible D gene (5 bases). The CDR3 consists of 14 residues. Trimming removed 7 bases from V and 2 bases from J, with 11 bases in between. From germline, CDR1 is SNHLY and CDR2 FYNNEI.

The chain employs TRBV3-1 (or the pseudogene TRBV3-2) and TRBJ2-5, with D tentatively TRBD2 (5 bases). Germline assignment: CDR1 LGHDT and CDR2 YNNKEL (reference sequence). The CDR3 is 16 residues long. V lost 7 bases, J lost 5 bases, and 23 bases lay in between. The CDR3 coding sequence is TGTGCCAGCAACACACCCACAGCGGCACAAAGGGAGACCCAGTACTTC. The encoded protein is CASNTPTAAQRETQYF.

This clone has just a few counts. The chain is built from TRBV25-1 and TRBJ1-6, with TRBD1 matching over 8 bases. V lost 5 bases to trimming and J lost 8 bases; unmatched junction nucleotides: 5. The CDR3 totals 14 residues. Germline CDR1 MGHDK, CDR2 SYGVNS. The CDR3 DNA follows: TGTGCCAGCAGTCCCGGACAGGGAGATTCACCCCTCCACTTT. Its translation is CASSPGQGDSPLHF.

This clone appeared once. Other nucleotide sequences in the sample specify the same CDR3. The chain recombines TRBV6-5 with TRBJ2-7; 9 bases match TRBD1. Trimming at V came to 2 bases and at J to 3 bases, leaving 5 bases not matched to a gene. The CDR3 has 15 residues. Germline V CDR1 and CDR2: MNHEY, SVGAGI. The CDR3, as DNA: TGTGCCAGCAGTTACACCGGGACAGGGATCTACGAGCAGTACTTC. Translation gives CASSYTGTGIYEQYF.

This CDR3 is CASSSPGGPNTGELFF. For the CDR3, the DNA is TGCGCCAGCAGCTCCCCCGGGGGGCCCAACACCGGGGAGCTGTTTTTT. The J gene is TRBJ2-2, the V gene TRBV5-1; tentatively, D is TRBD2 (7 bases). The germline V and J ends were trimmed by 3 bases and 2 bases, with 14 bases remaining between them. The CDR3 is 16 residues long. Germline CDR1 SGHRS, CDR2 YFSETQ.

The CDR3 loop reads CASSLGIRGRNYGYTF. DNA of the CDR3: TGTGCCAGCAGCTTGGGTATAAGGGGGCGGAACTATGGCTACACCTTC. J is TRBJ1-2 and V is TRBV7-9; 7 bases align to TRBD1. V lost 3 bases and J lost 2; bases outside the gene matches: 9. Germline V gene lookup returns CDR1 SEHNR and CDR2 FQNEAQ (reference sequence). This CDR3 spans 16 amino acids.

V usage is TRBV6-1 and J usage is TRBJ2-7; D may be TRBD1 (6 bases). The V end was cut by 3 bases, the J end by 4 bases, with 10 bases between. The CDR3 runs 13 residues. CDR1 is MNHNS, CDR2 SASEGT, per germline. Here the CDR3 reads CASSDPDRYEQYF. In DNA form, the CDR3 reads TGTGCCAGCAGTGACCCCGACAGGTACGAGCAGTACTTC.

V usage is TRBV5-1 and J usage is TRBJ1-1, with D perhaps matching TRBD1 (5 bases). The CDR3 spans 15 residues. V was pared by 0 bases and J by 3 bases, with 12 bases between. Germline V gene lookup returns CDR1 SGHRS and CDR2 YFSETQ. The CDR3, as DNA: TGCGCCAGCAGCTTGGACGGACAAGGGCACACTGAAGCTTTCTTT. Protein: CASSLDGQGHTEAFF.

This chain connects TRBV4-1 to TRBJ2-2, with D perhaps matching TRBD1 (6 bases). Germline V lookup: CDR1 MGHRA, CDR2 YSYEKL. This CDR3 is built from 19 residues. Trimming stripped 4 bases from V and 0 bases from J, with 21 bases between. Written as DNA, the CDR3 is TGCGCCAGCAGCCCAACCGGGACAATTCGACTTACGAACACCGGGGAGCTGTTTTTT. Translated, it gives CASSPTGTIRLTNTGELFF.

The chain links TRBV24-1 to TRBJ2-1; 10 positions match TRBD2. CDR1 is KGHDR, CDR2 SFDVKD, per germline. The V gene end was trimmed by 4 bases and the J gene end by 6 bases; junction bases not matched to a gene: 8. The CDR3 is made up of 16 amino acids. The DNA for the CDR3 is TGTGCCACCAGTGACCCCACTAGCGGGACAATCAATGAGCAGTTCTTC. Translation gives CATSDPTSGTINEQFF.

This rearrangement joins TRBV6-5 to TRBJ1-1; 7 nucleotides agree with TRBD1. This CDR3 is 13 amino acids long. The V segment lost 6 bases and the J segment 7 bases; nucleotides outside the gene matches: 8. Germline V CDR1 and CDR2: MNHEY, SVGAGI. CDR3 DNA sequence: TGTGCCAGCAGCCGAACCTGGGACAGTGAAGCTTTCTTT. Residues: CASSRTWDSEAFF.

The chain carries TRBV30 and TRBJ2-1; D may be TRBD1 (5 bases). CDR1 is GTSNPN, CDR2 SVGIG, per germline (reference sequence). The CDR3 has 13 amino acids. V shed 3 bases and J shed 10 bases, with 16 bases lying between them. CDR3 coding DNA: TGTGCCTGGAGCGCAATTCCCACAGGCGAGCAGTTCTTC. Its protein is CAWSAIPTGEQFF.

V usage is TRBV7-2 and J usage is TRBJ2-7; TRBD2 aligns across 9 bases. The germline gives CDR1 SGHTA, CDR2 FQGNSA. This CDR3 comprises 19 residues. The ends lost 5 bases at V and 1 base at J; junction bases unmatched: 18. CDR3 nucleotide sequence: TGTGCCAGCAGCCCGGGGGGGCTAGCGGGACCCGGTGGATCCTACGAGCAGTACTTC. Translated: CASSPGGLAGPGGSYEQYF.

The chain links TRBV7-8 to TRBJ2-1; TRBD2 matches 11 bases. This CDR3 spans 16 amino acids. V was clipped by 3 bases and J by 6 bases; unmatched bases: 7. Germline values: CDR1 SGHVS, CDR2 FQNEAQ. The CDR3 nucleotides are TGTGCCAGCAGCTTTAGGACTAGCGGGTTAGGCAATGAGCAGTTCTTC. Its protein product is CASSFRTSGLGNEQFF.

The genes are TRBV6-5 and TRBJ1-5; tentatively, D is TRBD1 (5 bases). The CDR3 contains 12 residues. CDR1 is MNHEY, CDR2 SVGAGI, per germline. Trimming stripped 6 bases from V and 10 bases from J, with 13 bases between. The CDR3 DNA is TGTGCCAGCAGCGGGACTGTCGGACCCCAGCATTTT. It encodes CASSGTVGPQHF.